These 29 T cell receptor beta chains came from one sample sequenced in a study of T cell clonality in common variable immunodeficiency. Study-wide findings and caveats: Fewer deletions and N-nucleotide insertions were reportedly seen in common variable immunodeficiency TCR beta sequences.

Clones were sequenced by immunoSEQ multiplex PCR, and TCRdb holds only the in-frame ones, with some missing. The profile covers about 32,000 clones, none occurring a single time. No antigen has been assigned to these receptors. The sequenced sample was peripheral blood mononuclear cells. All receptors come from a human donor with common variable immunodeficiency.

At least ten counts were recorded for this clone. The missing CDR3 end, 3 residues past where the read stops, is filled in from the germline J gene. The V call is TRBV7-9, the J call TRBJ2-7; no clear D. The V and J ends lost 1 base and 2 bases respectively, with 6 bases between them. In germline, CDR1 is SEHNR, CDR2 FQNEAQ (reference sequence). The CDR3 runs to 13 residues. The CDR3 bases that were read are TGTGCCAGCAGCTTAGGAGCCCCCTACGAG. It codes for CASSLGAPYE. The whole CDR3 is CASSLGAPYEQYF.

Points on this clone: The read ends 3 residues shy of where the CDR3 ends; the end is completed using the germline J gene. This chain joins TRBV19 and TRBJ2-2; D gene ambiguous. Germline CDR1 is LNHDA and CDR2 is SQIVND (reference sequence). The CDR3 is 15 amino acids. With 6 bases removed from V and 4 bases from J, the gap between germline ends came to 15 bases. CDR3 sequence: CASRRIEYATGELFF. Partial CDR3 DNA: TGTGCCAGTAGGCGAATTGAGTACGCCACCGGGGAG.

The table lists this clone with many counts. Coverage ceases 3 residues before the CDR3 finishes, and the germline J gene fills in the end. The chain couples TRBV18 to TRBJ1-2; the D gene is possibly TRBD1 (5 bases). Germline values: CDR1 KGHSH, CDR2 LQKENI. V lost 3 bases and J lost 3, with 14 bases in between. CDR3 length: 15 residues. The CDR3 here is CASSPRGGQHYGYTF. Incomplete CDR3 DNA: TGTGCCAGCTCACCTAGGGGAGGGCAGCACTATGGC. Full variable domain (outside the CDR3, taken from reference TRBV18 and TRBJ1-2): NAGVMQNPRHLVRRRGQEARLRCSPMKGHSHVYWYRQLPEEGLKFMVYLQKENIIDESGMPKERFSAEFPKEGPSILRIQQVVRGDSAAYFCASSPRGGQHYGYTFGSGTRLTVV.

This clone appeared many times. The read terminates 3 residues before the CDR3 end, so the remaining end is supplied by the germline J gene. The chain recombines TRBV30 with TRBJ2-7; 7 positions agree with TRBD2. V was pared by 8 bases and J by 0 bases, with 7 bases of the junction left unmatched. The V gene's germline CDR1 is GTSNPN and CDR2 SVGIG (reference sequence). The CDR3 sequence is 13 residues long. The covered CDR3 bases are TGTGCCCGTCGGGGACTATACTCCTACGAG. Its protein is CARRGLYSYE. The CDR3 as a whole reads CARRGLYSYEQYF.

This clone occurred a few times. Sequencing ends 3 residues short of the CDR3 end; the germline J gene provides the rest. The rearrangement joins TRBV11-2 to TRBJ2-1; D is ambiguous. Trimming shortened V by 4 bases and J by 8 bases, and 6 bases separated the two germline ends. Germline CDR1 SGHAT, CDR2 FQNNGV. CDR3 size: 11 residues. CDR3 residues: CASSSQYEQFF. The CDR3 DNA, read in part, is TGTGCCAGCAGCTCGCAGTATGAG.

At least ten counts were recorded for this clone. From the germline J gene comes the end of the CDR3, since the read stops 3 residues before it. The V and J genes are TRBV5-5 and TRBJ2-1; TRBD2 is a possible D gene (6 bases). The germline V gene has CDR1 SGHKS and CDR2 YYEKEE (reference sequence). V was clipped by 5 bases and J by 0 bases, with 9 bases between them. This CDR3 comprises 14 residues. Incomplete CDR3 DNA: TGTGCCAGCAGTCCCGGGGGCTCCTACAATGAG. Encoded protein: CASSPGGSYNE. The CDR3 as a whole reads CASSPGGSYNEQFF.

This clone was counted a few times. CDR3 sequence reads: CATSLAGALETQYF. The sequenced CDR3 bases are TGTGCCACCTCCCTAGCGGGGGCCTTGGAGACC. This chain links TRBV19 with TRBJ2-5, with TRBD2 identical over 10 bases. The read terminates 3 residues ahead of where the CDR3 ends, so the germline J gene completes it. V was clipped by 10 bases and J by 5 bases; unmatched bases: 10. Germline CDR1 LNHDA, CDR2 SQIVND (reference sequence). CDR3 size: 14 residues.

Ten or more counts support this clone. The missing CDR3 end, 3 residues past where the read stops, is filled in from the germline J gene. The chain carries TRBV18 and TRBJ2-6; D remains unclear. Germline V lookup: CDR1 KGHSH, CDR2 LQKENI. V was pared by 2 bases and J by 4 bases, with 9 bases between. The CDR3 length is 15 residues. CDR3 bases read: TGTGCCAGCTCACCAAGCCCTCCCGGGGCCAACGTC. It codes for CASSPSPPGANV. The full CDR3 protein is CASSPSPPGANVLTF.

Of note for this clone: The CDR3 end lies 3 residues beyond the end of the read and is filled in from the germline J gene. The V gene is TRBV19, the J gene TRBJ1-2; D remains unclear. V lost 3 bases to trimming and J lost 4 bases, with 3 bases between them. The CDR3 totals 11 residues. CDR1 LNHDA and CDR2 SQIVND come from the germline V gene (reference sequence). This chain's CDR3 is CASSIFYGYTF. The CDR3 DNA, read in part, is TGTGCCAGTAGTATCTTCTATGGC.

This clone was seen a few times. With the read ending 3 residues before the CDR3 end, the germline J gene is used to fill in that end. The chain uses TRBV7-2 and TRBJ1-4, with unresolved D. Germline lookup yields CDR1 SGHTA and CDR2 FQGNSA. V was cut by 5 bases and J by 8 bases, with 12 bases left in between. The CDR3 extends over 13 amino acids. CDR3 sequence reads: CASSILPGEKLFF. The sequenced CDR3 bases are TGTGCCAGCAGCATCCTCCCGGGGGAAAAA.

The table lists this clone with a few counts. The read is 3 residues too short to cover the CDR3 end, so that end is filled in from the germline J gene. The chain combines TRBV6-2 or TRBV6-3 with TRBJ1-4; 9 bases align to TRBD1. The CDR3 consists of 15 residues. The germline V gene has CDR1 MNHEY and CDR2 SVGEGT. The ends lost 5 bases at V and 6 bases at J; junction bases unmatched: 7. Incomplete CDR3 DNA: TGTGCCAGCAGTCTGCCGGGACAGGGTCATGAAAAA. Amino acids: CASSLPGQGHEK. The CDR3 in full is CASSLPGQGHEKLFF.

In this sample, this clone turned up many times. The read ends 3 residues before the CDR3 terminus; that terminus is restored from the germline J gene. The V call is TRBV5-1, the J call TRBJ2-2; the D gene is possibly TRBD1 (6 bases). Per the germline V gene, CDR1 is SGHRS and CDR2 is YFSETQ. The V end lost 4 bases, the J end lost 5 bases, and 15 bases lay between the germline ends. The CDR3 spans 15 residues. The CDR3 bases that were read are TGCGCCAGCAGCCACAGGGCCTACGAGACCGGGGAG. Translation gives CASSHRAYETGE. The CDR3 in its entirety is CASSHRAYETGELFF.

This clone was counted only a few times. The sequence runs out 3 residues before the end of the CDR3; the remainder is reconstructed from the germline J gene. The J gene is TRBJ1-6, the V gene TRBV2; possibly TRBD1 for D (6 bases). The CDR3 length is 13 residues. Trimming removed 6 bases from V and 7 bases from J, with 10 bases in between. Germline V gives CDR1 SNHLY, CDR2 FYNNEI. CDR3 DNA, as far as it was read: TGTGCCAGCAGCTCGGACAGCAATTCACCC. It yields the protein CASSSDSNSP. The CDR3 reads in full as CASSSDSNSPLHF.

This clone was seen only a few times. From the germline J gene comes the end of the CDR3, since the read stops 3 residues before it. The rearrangement uses TRBV2 and TRBJ1-2; 7 nucleotides agree with TRBD1. V lost 4 bases and J lost 4; bases outside the gene matches: 9. The germline CDR1 and CDR2 sequences are SNHLY and FYNNEI. The CDR3 extends over 15 amino acids. The CDR3 loop reads CASSAENRGPYGYTF. The DNA read from the CDR3 is TGTGCCAGCAGTGCCGAAAATAGGGGGCCCTATGGC.

This clone was counted a few times. The CDR3 end falls 3 residues outside the read, so it is completed with the germline J gene. The chain has TRBV7-6 and TRBJ2-5; D not resolved. With 5 bases removed from V and 5 bases from J, the gap between germline ends came to 12 bases. The CDR3 sequence is 13 residues long. CDR1 and CDR2 (germline): SGHVS, FNYEAQ. The CDR3 spells CASSRIPGETQYF. The covered CDR3 bases are TGTGCCAGCAGCCGAATCCCCGGGGAGACC.

Only a few counts were recorded for this clone. Coverage ceases 3 residues before the CDR3 finishes, and the germline J gene fills in the end. This chain uses TRBV7-2 with TRBJ1-2; 8 nucleotides agree with TRBD1. V trimming: 5 bases; J trimming: 6 bases; junction bases outside the gene matches: 11. Germline assignment: CDR1 SGHTA and CDR2 FQGNSA. The CDR3 runs 15 residues. Partial CDR3 DNA: TGTGCCAGCAGCCCTGAGACAGGGGTCAAAAATGGC. Residues: CASSPETGVKNG. Given in full, the CDR3 is CASSPETGVKNGYTF.

This clone came up a few times. The CDR3 extends 3 residues past the end of the read, so its final part is completed from the germline J gene. The chain is built from TRBV6-1 and TRBJ1-1, with 10 nucleotides matching TRBD1. Germline assignment: CDR1 MNHNS and CDR2 SASEGT. The CDR3 contains 14 residues. The sequenced CDR3 bases are TGTGCCAGCAGTGAAGTAAGGACAGGGGGGGAG. Translated, it gives CASSEVRTGGE. The whole CDR3 reads CASSEVRTGGEAFF.

This clone was observed many times. The read terminates 3 residues ahead of where the CDR3 ends, so the germline J gene completes it. This rearrangement joins TRBV6-2 or TRBV6-3 to TRBJ1-2; D is unclear. With 5 bases removed from V and 3 bases from J, the gap between germline ends came to 10 bases. The CDR3 extends over 13 amino acids. CDR1 is MNHEY, CDR2 SVGEGT, per germline. Partial CDR3 DNA: TGTGCCAGCAGTCAAAGTTCAGACTATGGC. Translated, it gives CASSQSSDYG. The CDR3 in full is CASSQSSDYGYTF.

Worth noting for this clone: The read ends 3 residues before the CDR3 terminus; that terminus is restored from the germline J gene. The chain employs TRBV30 and TRBJ1-4, with D tentatively TRBD1 (6 bases). Germline assignment: CDR1 GTSNPN and CDR2 SVGIG (reference sequence). There are 18 residues in the CDR3. Trimming shortened V by 2 bases and J by 0 bases, and 19 bases separated the two germline ends. The covered CDR3 bases are TGTGCCTGGAGTAAAATCGCGAGACAGGCCGCAACTAATGAAAAA. Translated, it gives CAWSKIARQAATNEK. The full CDR3 is CAWSKIARQAATNEKLFF.

Note on this clone: With the read ending 3 residues before the CDR3 end, the germline J gene is used to fill in that end. This chain uses TRBV5-1 with TRBJ2-1, with 11 bases lining up with TRBD2. V shed 5 bases, J shed 3 bases, and the junction held 1 base outside the gene matches. CDR3 size: 14 residues. Looked up from germline, CDR1 is SGHRS and CDR2 is YFSETQ. The chain's CDR3 is CASRLAGVYNEQFF. The CDR3 DNA, read in part, is TGCGCCAGCAGACTAGCGGGGGTCTACAATGAG.

At least ten counts were recorded for this clone. The read gets to within 3 residues of the CDR3 end, and the germline J gene fills in the rest. The V call is TRBV7-2, the J call TRBJ1-2, with unresolved D. Germline CDR1 and CDR2: SGHTA and FQGNSA. V was clipped by 5 bases and J by 0 bases, with 10 bases between them. There are 14 residues in the CDR3. CDR3 sequence reads: CASSIGSSNYGYTF. The CDR3 DNA, read in part, is TGTGCCAGCAGCATCGGGTCCTCTAACTATGGC.

This clone has just a few counts. Read data end 3 residues before the CDR3 end; the end is taken from the germline J gene. The chain carries TRBV30 and TRBJ2-2; maybe TRBD1 (5 bases). The CDR3 sequence is 12 residues long. Germline CDR1 and CDR2: GTSNPN and SVGIG (reference sequence). CDR3 residues: CAWNLSQGRLFF. The covered CDR3 bases are TGTGCCTGGAATCTCTCGCAGGGAAGG.

In this sample, this clone turned up a few times. The read terminates 3 residues ahead of where the CDR3 ends, so the germline J gene completes it. This rearrangement joins TRBV29-1 to TRBJ1-2; 7 bases are shared with TRBD1. The CDR3 is made up of 13 amino acids. Germline CDR1 and CDR2: SQVTM and ANQGSEA. The CDR3 bases that were read are TGCAGCGTTGTTGGTTGGGGACAGATTGCC. Amino acids: CSVVGWGQIA. Given in full, the CDR3 is CSVVGWGQIAYTF.

This clone was observed many times. Sequencing ends 3 residues short of the CDR3 end; the germline J gene provides the rest. The V call is TRBV10-3, the J call TRBJ2-5; D remains unclear. The V end was cut by 4 bases, the J end by 2 bases, with 8 bases between. This CDR3 has 13 amino acids. Germline V gives CDR1 ENHRY, CDR2 SYGVKD. CDR3 bases read: TGTGCCATCAGTGTCGACATGCAAGAGACC. Amino acids: CAISVDMQET. The whole CDR3 reads CAISVDMQETQYF.

In its sample, this clone was seen a few times. The CDR3 extends 3 residues past the end of the read, so its final part is completed from the germline J gene. This chain links TRBV7-3 with TRBJ2-5, with D perhaps given as TRBD1 or TRBD2 (7 bases each). Per the germline V gene, CDR1 is SGHTA and CDR2 is FQGTGA. V shed 4 bases and J shed 5 bases, with 17 bases lying between them. The CDR3 is made up of 15 amino acids. The CDR3 loop reads CASSSNRGGQETQYF. Partial CDR3 DNA: TGTGCCAGCAGCTCTAACAGGGGAGGGCAGGAGACC.

In its sample, this clone was seen many times. The CDR3 reads CASSPDRADTEAFF. The part of the CDR3 DNA that was read is TGCGCCAGCAGCCCGGACAGGGCGGACACTGAA. The chain is built from TRBV5-1 and TRBJ1-1; 8 bases match TRBD1. The sequence runs out 3 residues before the end of the CDR3; the remainder is reconstructed from the germline J gene. Germline V gives CDR1 SGHRS, CDR2 YFSETQ. The CDR3 runs to 14 residues. The junction had 5 bases not matched to a gene; V was cut back by 4 bases and J by 3 bases.

This clone was seen a handful of times. The sequenced fragment ends 3 residues before the CDR3 boundary, so the rest is inferred from the germline J gene. The chain uses TRBV30 and TRBJ1-5; D not resolved. CDR1 and CDR2 (germline): GTSNPN, SVGIG (reference sequence). The V end was cut by 0 bases, the J end by 6 bases, with 9 bases between. The CDR3 spans 13 residues. CDR3 DNA, as far as it was read: TGTGCCTGGAGTGTAGGGTGGCGTCAGCCC. Encoded protein: CAWSVGWRQP. The full CDR3 is CAWSVGWRQPQHF. The variable domain in full, with the rest retrieved from reference TRBV30 and TRBJ1-5, is SQTIHQWPATLVQPVGSPLSLECTVEGTSNPNLYWYRQAAGRGLQLLFYSVGIGQISSEVPQNLSASRPQDRQFILSSKKLLLSDSGFYLCAWSVGWRQPQHFGDGTRLSIL.

This clone was recorded a few times. The CDR3 end falls 3 residues outside the read, so it is completed with the germline J gene. This chain links TRBV29-1 with TRBJ1-2, with TRBD1 as a possible D gene (6 bases). Trimming stripped 8 bases from V and 2 bases from J, with 21 bases between. This CDR3 contains 15 residues. Germline V gene lookup returns CDR1 SQVTM and CDR2 ANQGSEA. The CDR3 region is CSTTRTTGTNYGYTF. Incomplete CDR3 DNA: TGCAGCACCACCCGAACCACAGGGACCAACTATGGC.

Worth noting for this clone: The read finishes 3 residues shy of the CDR3 end, and the germline J gene is used to complete it. This chain links TRBV30 with TRBJ1-3; D perhaps matches TRBD1 (5 bases). The CDR3 totals 16 residues. V lost 1 base and J 0 bases, leaving 13 bases between the germline ends. Germline lookup yields CDR1 GTSNPN and CDR2 SVGIG (reference sequence). The covered CDR3 bases are TGTGCCTGGAGTGACCCCCAGGGCTCCTCTGGAAACACC. Protein sequence: CAWSDPQGSSGNT. The entire CDR3 protein is CAWSDPQGSSGNTIYF. The whole variable domain, remainder taken from reference TRBV30 and TRBJ1-3, is SQTIHQWPATLVQPVGSPLSLECTVEGTSNPNLYWYRQAAGRGLQLLFYSVGIGQISSEVPQNLSASRPQDRQFILSSKKLLLSDSGFYLCAWSDPQGSSGNTIYFGEGSWLTVV.